This TCR beta chain was obtained from a study of blood T cell repertoires in COVID-19. The wider study: The United States, Italy and Spain provided the acute and convalescent COVID-19 samples.

Germline lookup yields CDR1 MNHEY and CDR2 SMNVEV (reference sequence). The CDR3 is made up of 15 amino acids. V lost 5 bases and J 7 bases, leaving 21 bases between the germline ends. Here immunoSEQ multiplex PCR was the method, and the copy in TCRdb shows in-frame clones only, minus some. Among 300,000 to 400,000 clones listed, more than 75% were seen once. This clonotype was obtained from a man in his fifties or sixties with active or convalescent COVID-19. Sequenced: peripheral blood. The rearrangement uses TRBV27 and TRBJ2-7, with D tentatively TRBD2 (5 bases). CDR3 DNA: TGTGCCAGCAGTCCAACGAGGGCCGTCCAAGGGGAGCAGTACTTC. Residues: CASSPTRAVQGEQYF.